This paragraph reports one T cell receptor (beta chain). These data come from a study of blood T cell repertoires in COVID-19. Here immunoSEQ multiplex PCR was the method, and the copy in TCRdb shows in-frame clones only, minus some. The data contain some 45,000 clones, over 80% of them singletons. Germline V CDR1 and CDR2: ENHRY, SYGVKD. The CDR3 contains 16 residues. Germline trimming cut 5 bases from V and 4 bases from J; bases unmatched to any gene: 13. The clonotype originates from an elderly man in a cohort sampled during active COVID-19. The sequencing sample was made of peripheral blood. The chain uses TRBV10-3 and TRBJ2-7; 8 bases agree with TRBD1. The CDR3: CAISTTGQGRVYEQYF. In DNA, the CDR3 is TGTGCCATCAGTACCACCGGACAGGGTAGGGTTTACGAGCAGTACTTC.